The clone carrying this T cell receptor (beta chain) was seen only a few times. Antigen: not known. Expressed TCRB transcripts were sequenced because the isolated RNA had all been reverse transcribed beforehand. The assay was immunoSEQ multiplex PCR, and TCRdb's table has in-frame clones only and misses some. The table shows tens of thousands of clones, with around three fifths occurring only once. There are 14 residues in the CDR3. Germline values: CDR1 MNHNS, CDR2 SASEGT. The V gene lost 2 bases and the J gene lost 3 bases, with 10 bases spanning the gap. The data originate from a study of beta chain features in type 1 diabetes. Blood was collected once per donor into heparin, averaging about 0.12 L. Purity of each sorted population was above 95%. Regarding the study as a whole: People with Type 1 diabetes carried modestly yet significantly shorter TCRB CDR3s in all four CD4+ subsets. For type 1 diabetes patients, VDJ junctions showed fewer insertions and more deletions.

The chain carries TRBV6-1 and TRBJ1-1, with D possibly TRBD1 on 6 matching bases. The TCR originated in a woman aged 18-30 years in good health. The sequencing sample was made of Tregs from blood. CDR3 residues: CASSEQGLYTEAFF. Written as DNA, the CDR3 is TGTGCCAGCAGTGAACAGGGGTTATACACTGAAGCTTTCTTT.